Following are 6 T cell receptor beta chains from one sample sequenced in a study of graft-versus-host responses after intestinal transplantation. No cognate antigen is known for these TCRs. Using immunoSEQ multiplex PCR, the repertoire was profiled, and TCRdb retains in-frame clones only, with some absent. The sample has about 86,000 clones, about four fifths seen once; the top ten hold approximately 18%. The sample here was unstimulated CD8+ T cells sorted from spleen or lymph node cells, taken before intestinal transplant. The receptors here all came from a human donor who received an intestinal transplant.

This clone was counted once. V and J are TRBV19 and TRBJ1-5; D not resolved. The V end was cut by 6 bases, the J end by 0 bases, with 21 bases between. Germline-derived CDR1 and CDR2 are LNHDA and SQIVND (reference sequence). The CDR3 totals 18 residues. In DNA form, the CDR3 reads TGTGCCAGTAGGGTCCTTTGGGGAGAGGAGTATAGCAATCAGCCCCAGCATTTT. It codes for CASRVLWGEEYSNQPQHF.

The rearrangement joins TRBV28 to TRBJ1-1, with D tentatively TRBD1 (6 bases). The CDR3 consists of 14 residues. The germline CDR1 and CDR2 sequences are MDHEN and SYDVKM. Trimming removed 4 bases from V and 3 bases from J, with 12 bases in between. CDR3 amino acids: CASSWGAGYTEAFF. The CDR3 bases are TGTGCCAGCAGTTGGGGGGCTGGGTACACTGAAGCTTTCTTT.

V gene TRBV2 combines with J gene TRBJ2-5; 12 bases match TRBD2. The CDR3 covers 20 residues. Trimming removed 6 bases from V and 0 bases from J; junction bases left unmatched: 17. Germline-derived CDR1 and CDR2 are SNHLY and FYNNEI. CDR3: CASSSSSSGGAPAHQETQYF. CDR3 DNA: TGTGCCAGCAGCTCCTCATCTAGCGGGGGGGCGCCAGCCCACCAAGAGACCCAGTACTTC.

This rearrangement joins TRBV7-8 to TRBJ2-7; TRBD1 matches 11 bases. The ends lost 5 bases at V and 3 bases at J; junction bases unmatched: 6. This CDR3 spans 15 amino acids. Germline V CDR1 and CDR2: SGHVS, FQNEAQ. The CDR3 is CASSARTGGLYEQYF. The DNA of the CDR3 is TGTGCCAGCAGCGCCCGGACAGGGGGCCTCTACGAGCAGTACTTC.

V gene TRBV10-3 combines with J gene TRBJ2-5, with 8 bases matching TRBD2. Germline assignment: CDR1 ENHRY and CDR2 SYGVKD. This CDR3 spans 18 amino acids. V lost 0 bases and J lost 0; bases outside the gene matches: 9. CDR3 nucleotides: TGTGCCATCAGTGAGTCTGAGGAAAAGCGGGGGTACCAAGAGACCCAGTACTTC. The encoded protein is CAISESEEKRGYQETQYF.

This clone showed up just a few times. The rearrangement links TRBV9 to TRBJ1-1; possible D gene TRBD1, 6 bases. V lost 0 bases and J 0 bases, leaving 12 bases between the germline ends. CDR3 length: 16 residues. Germline V gene sequence: CDR1 SGDLS, CDR2 YYNGEE. CDR3 amino acids: CASSVEGGGMNTEAFF. CDR3 bases: TGTGCCAGCAGCGTAGAGGGAGGGGGGATGAACACTGAAGCTTTCTTT.